The T cell receptor (beta chain) described here comes from a study of OX40 agonist ivuxolimab in advanced cancers. Turning to the study itself: Eligibility admitted prior anti-PD-1, anti-PD-L1 or anti-CTLA-4 therapy; about 42% had some.

In its sample, this clone was seen once. The data were produced by immunoSEQ multiplex PCR, yet TCRdb's version contains in-frame clones alone and is incomplete. This table has 60,000 to 85,000 clones, around four fifths appearing once. The TCR sequence derives from an adult with an advanced solid tumor such as melanoma, head and neck, liver or kidney cancer. The sequenced sample was CD4+ or CD8+ T cells sorted from blood, obtained in a trial of the OX40 agonist ivuxolimab.

CDR3 nucleotides: TGTGCCAGCAGTTGGGGACAGGGAGGGAACGAGCAGTACTTC. It codes for CASSWGQGGNEQYF. The rearrangement joins TRBV6-5 to TRBJ2-7, with 9 bases aligning to TRBD1. The J segment lost 5 bases and the V segment lost 4 bases, leaving 6 bases of the junction unmatched. The germline CDR1 and CDR2 sequences are MNHEY and SVGAGI. CDR3 size: 14 residues.